The sequence of this TCR beta chain was determined in a study of T cells in localized non-small cell lung cancer. The data were produced by immunoSEQ multiplex PCR, yet TCRdb's version contains in-frame clones alone and is incomplete. The sample records tens of thousands of clones, 87% being singletons. With regard to this clone: The antigen is undetermined.

J lost 8 bases, V lost 0 bases, and 7 bases had no gene match. The CDR3 is 15 amino acids. Germline V CDR1 and CDR2: MNHNS, SASEGT. Whole-study findings and limits: Tumor samples were not multi-region, leaving intratumor heterogeneity unexcluded. Higher adjacent-lung clonality was associated with shorter survival. Appearances in adjacent lung were noted for a median 57 of the top 100 tumor clones. Uninvolved neighboring lung showed the greatest T cell clonality, exceeding tumor.

V is TRBV6-1 and J is TRBJ1-1, with TRBD1 matching 9 bases. The specimen was peripheral blood, collected before any cancer treatment. This receptor was identified in a male donor at least 60 years old with stage I lung adenocarcinoma. Here the CDR3 reads CASSEAGTGSLEAFF. CDR3 nucleotides: TGTGCCAGCAGTGAAGCGGGGACAGGGTCTCTCGAAGCTTTCTTT.